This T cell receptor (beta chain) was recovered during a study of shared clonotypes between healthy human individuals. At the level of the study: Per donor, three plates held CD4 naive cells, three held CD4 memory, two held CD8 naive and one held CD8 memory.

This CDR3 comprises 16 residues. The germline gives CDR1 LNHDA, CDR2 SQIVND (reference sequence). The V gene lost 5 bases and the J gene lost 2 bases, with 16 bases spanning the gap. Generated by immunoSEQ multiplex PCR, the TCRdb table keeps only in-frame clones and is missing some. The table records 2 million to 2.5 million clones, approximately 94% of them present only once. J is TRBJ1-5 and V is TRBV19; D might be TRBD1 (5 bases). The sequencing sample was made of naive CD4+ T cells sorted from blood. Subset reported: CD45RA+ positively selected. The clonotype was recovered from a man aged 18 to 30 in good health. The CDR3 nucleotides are TGTGCCAGTAGTGTACCTACAGGTGCCCGCAATCAGCCCCAGCATTTT. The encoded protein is CASSVPTGARNQPQHF.